This T cell receptor beta chain was observed in a study of T cells after yellow fever vaccination. Study outcomes and limitations: Booster samples showed a return of most primary-vaccination clones (under 97% CD4, 80% to 90% CD8).

With 3 bases removed from V and 9 bases from J, the gap between germline ends came to 12 bases. Per germline, CDR1 SGDLS and CDR2 YYNGEE. This CDR3 has 12 amino acids. A process of 5'RACE template switching, which added a universal primer site and UMIs, was used to make TCR cDNA. TCRdb re-called the 5' RACE reads with MiXCR, one entry per CDR3 protein. The repertoire holds about 580,000 distinct CDR3 sequences, with less than 20% as singletons. This clonotype was seen only a few times. Its antigen is currently unknown. The gene calls are TRBV9 and TRBJ1-2; D might be TRBD1 (6 bases). The clonotype originates from a man aged 18 to 29 who received the YFV17D yellow fever vaccine. This specimen was PBMCs, taken 5 days after the first yellow fever vaccination. In nucleotides, the CDR3 is TGTGCCAGCAGCGCAACAGGGACGAGCTACACCTTC. Amino acid sequence: CASSATGTSYTF.